This T cell receptor (beta chain) emerged from a study of naive and memory T cell subsets. With regard to this clonotype: The antigen is undetermined.

V was pared by 4 bases and J by 4 bases, with 8 bases between. The CDR3 has 12 residues. The germline CDR1 and CDR2 sequences are DFQATT and SNEGSKA (reference sequence). TCR cDNA received a 3' ligated oligonucleotide that carried a UMI. Study results and limitations: The RNA method is potentially sensitive to activation and differentiation changes.

The SP2 primer and nested alpha and beta constant region primers amplified ligated cDNA in four rounds. Using its own MiXCR run on the UMI-ligation and nested PCR reads, TCRdb lists one record per CDR3 protein. The sample has 25,000 to 30,000 distinct CDR3 sequences; around 5.3% are singletons. The TCR comes from an adult in good health. The chain employs TRBV20-1 and TRBJ1-5; D gene uncertain. The material sequenced was blood. This chain's CDR3 is CSATRRNQPQHF. In DNA form, the CDR3 reads TGCAGTGCTACGAGGCGTAATCAGCCCCAGCATTTT.